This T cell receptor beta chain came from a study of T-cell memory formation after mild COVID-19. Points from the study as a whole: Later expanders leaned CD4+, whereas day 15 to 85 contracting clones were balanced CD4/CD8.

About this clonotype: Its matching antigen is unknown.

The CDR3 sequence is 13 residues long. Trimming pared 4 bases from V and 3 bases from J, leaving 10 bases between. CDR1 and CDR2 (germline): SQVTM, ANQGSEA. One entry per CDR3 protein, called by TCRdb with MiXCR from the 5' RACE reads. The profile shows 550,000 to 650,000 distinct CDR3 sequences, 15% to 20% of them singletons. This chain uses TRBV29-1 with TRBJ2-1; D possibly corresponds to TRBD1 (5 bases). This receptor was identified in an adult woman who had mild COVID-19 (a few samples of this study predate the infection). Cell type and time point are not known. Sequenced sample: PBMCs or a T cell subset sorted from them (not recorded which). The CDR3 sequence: CSVGVQDYNEQFF. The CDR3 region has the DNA TGCAGCGTTGGGGTACAGGACTACAATGAGCAGTTCTTC.